This TCR beta chain came from a study of blood T cell repertoires in COVID-19. Study summary: PBMCs, B-cell-depleted T cells, or T cells were the source of the cDNA or gDNA that made up the material.

TCRdb's table, derived via immunoSEQ multiplex PCR, lists solely in-frame clones and lacks some. Altogether roughly 310,000 clones are present, approximately 91% being singletons, with the ten largest covering over 8%. Enrolled through a virtual design, the participants were between roughly 18 and 89 years of age and came from under 30 US areas. Two negative PCRs, clearance, or symptom resolution had been documented for recovered Cohort 3 donors. The CDR3 is made up of 20 amino acids. The J segment lost 2 bases and the V segment lost 0 bases, leaving 11 bases of the junction unmatched. The germline V gene has CDR1 SGHRS and CDR2 YFSETQ.

Sample: PBMCs or T cells enriched from blood (not recorded which). This clonotype originated in a middle-aged woman who had recovered from COVID-19. V and J are TRBV5-1 and TRBJ2-7; the match to TRBD2 covers 16 bases. In DNA, the CDR3 is TGCGCCAGCAGCTTGGCCCCTCTTGGGACTAGCGGGAGGGGGACCTACGAGCAGTACTTC. Its translation is CASSLAPLGTSGRGTYEQYF.